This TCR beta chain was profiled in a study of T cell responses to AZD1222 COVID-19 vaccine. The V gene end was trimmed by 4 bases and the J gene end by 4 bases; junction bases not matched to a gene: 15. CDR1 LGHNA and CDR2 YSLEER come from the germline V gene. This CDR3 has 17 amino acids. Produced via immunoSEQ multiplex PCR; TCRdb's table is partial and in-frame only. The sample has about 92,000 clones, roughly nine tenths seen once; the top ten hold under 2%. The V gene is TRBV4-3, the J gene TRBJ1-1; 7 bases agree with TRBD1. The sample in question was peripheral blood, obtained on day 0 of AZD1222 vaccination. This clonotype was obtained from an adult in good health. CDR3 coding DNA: TGCGCCAGCAGCCTCTTCGTAGGGGGCGGAACAAGCACTGAAGCTTTCTTT. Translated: CASSLFVGGGTSTEAFF.